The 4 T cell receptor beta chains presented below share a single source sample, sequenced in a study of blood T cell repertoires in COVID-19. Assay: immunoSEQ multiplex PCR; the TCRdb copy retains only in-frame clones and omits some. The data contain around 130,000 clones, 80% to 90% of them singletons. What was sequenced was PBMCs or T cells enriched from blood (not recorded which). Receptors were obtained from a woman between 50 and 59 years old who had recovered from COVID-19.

CDR3 DNA: TGTGCCAGCAGCGACAGGCTGGCAACTAATGAAAAACTGTTTTTT. As protein: CASSDRLATNEKLFF. The V and J genes are TRBV5-5 and TRBJ1-4, with D possibly being TRBD1 (6 bases). Germline CDR1 is SGHKS and CDR2 is YYEKEE (reference sequence). The length of the CDR3 is 15 residues. V gave up 4 bases and J gave up 0 bases, with 10 bases separating them.

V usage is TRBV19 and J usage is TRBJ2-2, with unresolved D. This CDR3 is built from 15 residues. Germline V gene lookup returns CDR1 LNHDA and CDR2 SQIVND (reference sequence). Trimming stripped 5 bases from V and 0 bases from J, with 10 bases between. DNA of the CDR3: TGTGCCAGTAGTCTAGGCCAGACGAACACCGGGGAGCTGTTTTTT. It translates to CASSLGQTNTGELFF.

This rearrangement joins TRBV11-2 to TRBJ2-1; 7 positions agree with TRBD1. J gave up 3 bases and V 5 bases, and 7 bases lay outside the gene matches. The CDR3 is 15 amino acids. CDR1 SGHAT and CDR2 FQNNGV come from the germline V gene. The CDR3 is CASSPGSGGYNEQFF. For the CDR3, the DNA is TGTGCCAGCAGCCCCGGGTCAGGGGGCTACAATGAGCAGTTCTTC.

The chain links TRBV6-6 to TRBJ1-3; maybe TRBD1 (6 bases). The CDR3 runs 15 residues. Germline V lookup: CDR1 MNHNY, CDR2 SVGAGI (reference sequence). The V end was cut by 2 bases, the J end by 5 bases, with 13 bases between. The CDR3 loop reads CASSYGGDKRNTIYF. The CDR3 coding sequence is TGTGCCAGCAGTTACGGGGGGGACAAACGAAACACCATATATTTT.